The 21 T cell receptor beta chains presented below share a single source sample, sequenced in a study of blood T cell repertoires in COVID-19. The method was immunoSEQ multiplex PCR; TCRdb's version includes in-frame clones alone and lacks a portion of them. Here the sample spans around 150,000 clones, 75% to 90% being singletons. The material sequenced was PBMCs or T cells enriched from blood (not recorded which). The receptors stem from an older woman who had recovered from COVID-19.

As concerns this clone: The sample contains more than one DNA sequence encoding this CDR3. This sequence joins TRBV18 and TRBJ1-2; the D is unclear. V lost 3 bases and J 0 bases, leaving 8 bases between the germline ends. The CDR3 spans 14 residues. Per the germline V gene, CDR1 is KGHSH and CDR2 is LQKENI. The CDR3, as DNA: TGTGCCAGCTCACCCGATCGGGCTAACTATGGCTACACCTTC. It translates to CASSPDRANYGYTF.

The V gene is TRBV4-1, the J gene TRBJ2-4; 7 nucleotides line up with TRBD2. There are 17 residues in the CDR3. The germline V gene encodes CDR1 MGHRA and CDR2 YSYEKL. The V segment lost 0 bases and the J segment 6 bases; nucleotides outside the gene matches: 11. As DNA, the CDR3 is TGCGCCAGCAGCCAAGATCCGGGCGGGGGTTACGGAAACATTCAGTACTTC. It translates to CASSQDPGGGYGNIQYF.

The rearrangement uses TRBV5-1 and TRBJ2-7; 9 positions match TRBD1. The CDR3 totals 15 residues. The V segment lost 6 bases and the J segment 0 bases; nucleotides outside the gene matches: 7. From germline, CDR1 is SGHRS and CDR2 YFSETQ. CDR3 nucleotides: TGCGCCAGCAACTTAGGGACAGGGCTCTCCTACGAGCAGTACTTC. Translating it yields CASNLGTGLSYEQYF. Together with reference TRBV5-1 and TRBJ2-7, the CDR3 gives the full variable domain: KAGVTQTPRYLIKTRGQQVTLSCSPISGHRSVSWYQQTPGQGLQFLFEYFSETQRNKGNFPGRFSGRQFSNSRSEMNVSTLELGDSALYLCASNLGTGLSYEQYFGPGTRLTVT.

Only a few counts were recorded for this clone. The V gene is TRBV15, the J gene TRBJ2-1, with 7 bases lining up with TRBD1. The CDR3 runs 16 residues. Germline V CDR1 and CDR2: LNHNV, YYDKDF (reference sequence). V shed 1 base and J 5 bases; nucleotides not matched to a gene: 8. The CDR3 protein is CATSRGQGATNNEQFF. The CDR3 region has the DNA TGTGCCACCAGCAGAGGACAGGGAGCAACCAACAATGAGCAGTTCTTC.

The chain combines TRBV10-2 with TRBJ2-3; TRBD2 is a possible D gene (5 bases). Germline V CDR1 and CDR2: WSHSY, SAAADI. The CDR3 runs 15 residues. Deletions cut 1 base from V and 1 base from J, with 9 bases between. In nucleotides, the CDR3 is TGCGCCAGCAGTGAGTTTGCGAGGGGCACAGATACGCAGTATTTT. Translating gives CASSEFARGTDTQYF.

The V and J genes are TRBV2 and TRBJ2-5; the match to TRBD1 covers 7 bases. Germline V gene sequence: CDR1 SNHLY, CDR2 FYNNEI. After removal of 7 bases from V and 4 bases from J, the junction contained 12 bases not matched to a gene. The CDR3 runs 15 residues. This chain's CDR3 is CASTSPTGMRETQYF. The CDR3 bases are TGTGCCAGCACCTCACCGACAGGGATGAGAGAGACCCAGTACTTC.

This clone was counted a few times. This chain connects TRBV19 to TRBJ2-7; D might be TRBD2 (5 bases). The CDR3 spans 16 residues. Trimming left V 5 bases short and J 0 bases short, with 17 bases between. Germline CDR1 and CDR2: LNHDA and SQIVND (reference sequence). The CDR3 DNA follows: TGTGCCAGTAGTTCGGTAGTCGGAGCGGCCTCCTACGAGCAGTACTTC. Residues: CASSSVVGAASYEQYF.

V is TRBV7-2 and J is TRBJ2-5, with unresolved D. The ends were cut back, 5 bases at V and 1 base at J, with 5 bases in the middle. The CDR3 totals 12 residues. CDR1 is SGHTA, CDR2 FQGNSA, per germline. The CDR3 nucleotides are TGTGCCAGCAGCAGAGGCCAAGAGACCCAGTACTTC. Protein product: CASSRGQETQYF.

The J gene is TRBJ2-5, the V gene TRBV5-8, with TRBD2 as a possible D gene (6 bases). The V and J ends lost 4 bases and 5 bases respectively, with 18 bases between them. The CDR3 is 15 amino acids. From germline, CDR1 is SGHTS and CDR2 YDEGEE. The CDR3 region is CASSKGGFGEETQYF. CDR3 nucleotide sequence: TGTGCCAGCAGCAAGGGAGGTTTCGGAGAGGAGACCCAGTACTTC.

The chain uses TRBV30 and TRBJ2-3; D remains ambiguous. Trimming removed 3 bases at V and 2 bases at J, with 12 bases between. This CDR3 contains 14 residues. Germline V CDR1 and CDR2: GTSNPN, SVGIG (reference sequence). CDR3 residues: CAWRNTESTDTQYF. CDR3 nucleotide sequence: TGTGCCTGGAGGAATACAGAGTCCACAGATACGCAGTATTTT.

This clone occurred a few times. V usage is TRBV5-1 and J usage is TRBJ1-3; 10 bases align to TRBD1. The CDR3 has 14 residues. V shed 4 bases, J shed 7 bases, and the junction held 5 bases outside the gene matches. Looked up from germline, CDR1 is SGHRS and CDR2 is YFSETQ. The CDR3 DNA follows: TGCGCCAGCAGCGCCGGGACAGGGGAGAACACCATATATTTT. Its translation is CASSAGTGENTIYF.

The chain carries TRBV9 and TRBJ1-2; D may be TRBD1 (6 bases). The germline V gene has CDR1 SGDLS and CDR2 YYNGEE. The CDR3 covers 17 residues. V lost 4 bases to trimming and J lost 5 bases, with 24 bases between them. In nucleotides, the CDR3 is TGTGCCAGCAGCCCGCCCTTACAGGGACGACTGGGATATGGCTACACCTTC. Translation: CASSPPLQGRLGYGYTF. Variable domain in full (rest from reference TRBV9 and TRBJ1-2): DSGVTQTPKHLITATGQRVTLRCSPRSGDLSVYWYQQSLDQGLQFLIQYYNGEERAKGNILERFSAQQFPDLHSELNLSSLELGDSALYFCASSPPLQGRLGYGYTFGSGTRLTVV.

The V and J genes are TRBV28 and TRBJ2-5, with 9 bases fitting TRBD2. V lost 6 bases and J lost 4; bases outside the gene matches: 6. This CDR3 is 14 amino acids long. Germline V gene lookup returns CDR1 MDHEN and CDR2 SYDVKM. The CDR3 region is CASRRGGAVETQYF. The DNA for the CDR3 is TGTGCCAGCAGACGCGGGGGGGCCGTAGAGACCCAGTACTTC.

The chain links TRBV18 to TRBJ1-2; TRBD1 aligns across 8 bases. The CDR3 length is 13 residues. Germline loops: CDR1 KGHSH, CDR2 LQKENI. The V segment lost 4 bases and the J segment 4 bases; nucleotides outside the gene matches: 2. This CDR3 is CASSLDRGYGYTF. The CDR3 coding sequence is TGTGCCAGCTCACTAGACAGGGGCTATGGCTACACCTTC.

Only a few counts were recorded for this clone. The CDR3 sequence is CASSAGGGGLGYTF. The DNA of the CDR3 is TGTGCCAGCAGTGCGGGAGGGGGCGGGCTAGGCTACACCTTC. The chain links TRBV6-4 to TRBJ1-2, with TRBD1 identical over 7 bases. This CDR3 comprises 14 residues. V gave up 4 bases and J gave up 8 bases; unmatched junction bases: 10. The germline V gene has CDR1 MRHNA and CDR2 SNTAGT.

In DNA form, the CDR3 reads TGTGCCATCAAGCACAGGGTCTCACCCCTCCACTTT. Protein product: CAIKHRVSPLHF. The chain recombines TRBV12-3 or TRBV12-4 with TRBJ1-6; TRBD1 is a possible D gene (6 bases). Trimming cost V 10 bases and J 10 bases, with 14 bases left between them. The CDR3 is 12 amino acids.

The V call is TRBV29-1, the J call TRBJ1-1; the D gene is possibly TRBD1 (5 bases). The germline V gene encodes CDR1 SQVTM and CDR2 ANQGSEA. Trimming cost V 6 bases and J 0 bases, with 14 bases left between them. The CDR3 runs 14 residues. For the CDR3, the DNA is TGCAGCGTCGCCGACAGTTTCATGAACACTGAAGCTTTCTTT. This codes for CSVADSFMNTEAFF.

The chain is built from TRBV6-2 or TRBV6-3 and TRBJ2-2; the D is unclear. The V end lost 4 bases, the J end lost 9 bases, and 9 bases lay between the germline ends. The CDR3 consists of 12 residues. CDR1 and CDR2 from the germline V gene are MNHEY and SVGEGT. The CDR3: CASSSSERELFF. The CDR3 DNA follows: TGTGCCAGCAGTTCGTCCGAGAGGGAGCTGTTTTTT.

This clone has only one observation. V usage is TRBV4-1 and J usage is TRBJ2-1; TRBD1 might be the D (5 bases). The germline V gene encodes CDR1 MGHRA and CDR2 YSYEKL. V lost 5 bases and J lost 4, with 9 bases in between. This CDR3 has 13 residues. CDR3 in DNA: TGCGCCAGCAGCTATGACAGATACAATGAGCAGTTCTTC. Translated: CASSYDRYNEQFF.

The V call is TRBV5-8, the J call TRBJ1-6, with unresolved D. The CDR3 extends over 16 amino acids. Per germline, CDR1 SGHTS and CDR2 YDEGEE. Trimming stripped 2 bases from V and 1 base from J, with 10 bases between. This chain's CDR3 is CASSFGLSSYNSPLHF. The CDR3 DNA follows: TGTGCCAGCAGCTTCGGACTGTCTTCCTATAATTCACCCCTCCACTTT.

The chain combines TRBV5-1 with TRBJ2-2; tentative D call: TRBD1 (6 bases). V was pared by 8 bases and J by 0 bases, with 11 bases between. Per the germline V gene, CDR1 is SGHRS and CDR2 is YFSETQ. The CDR3 has 14 residues. Here the CDR3 reads CASTGTSNTGELFF. The DNA of the CDR3 is TGCGCCAGTACCGGGACATCGAACACCGGGGAGCTGTTTTTT.